This T cell receptor (beta chain) was captured in a study of early T cells in non-severe SARS-CoV-2 infection. This clonotype was found a few times. One end of the junction fails to match germline, which may point to a read error. Tagging with unique molecular identifiers was applied to individual cDNA molecules. TCRdb processed the 5' RACE reads anew with MiXCR; each CDR3 protein has one entry. The data show fewer than 65,000 distinct CDR3 sequences, approximately 13% seen once. The CDR3 extends over 15 amino acids. The germline V gene has CDR1 MNHEY and CDR2 SMNVEV (reference sequence). The sample consisted of whole blood. This TCR derives from an adult who was a healthcare worker with PCR-confirmed SARS-CoV-2 infection or an uninfected control (not recorded which). This chain joins TRBV27 and TRBJ2-7; tentatively, D is TRBD2 (7 bases). The CDR3 sequence: CAGRAELGGRGEQYF. Here the CDR3 DNA reads TGTGCCGGCAGAGCTGAGCTGGGGGGGCGAGGCGAGCAGTACTTC.